One and the same sample provided the 4 T cell receptor beta chains below, sequenced in a study of shared clonotypes between healthy human individuals. TCRdb keeps only in-frame clones here, not all; method: immunoSEQ multiplex PCR. Seen here are about 2 million clones, roughly 95% observed once, and the top ten hold about 1.1%. Naive CD8 cells, CD45RO-negative and positively selected for CCR7, excluded terminally differentiated effector memory CD45RA+ cells. The sequenced sample consisted of naive CD8+ T cells sorted from blood. The source of these receptors is a man in his late teens or twenties in good health.

This chain uses TRBV27 with TRBJ1-6, with TRBD1 identical over 7 bases. The trim removed 10 bases at V and 9 bases at J, leaving 15 bases unmatched. There are 15 residues in the CDR3. In germline, CDR1 is MNHEY, CDR2 SMNVEV (reference sequence). Written as DNA, the CDR3 is TGTGCCACCTCCCCAGGGATAGGGGGCGGTTCACCCCTCCACTTT. Protein: CATSPGIGGGSPLHF.

As regards this clone: Distinct nucleotide sequences in the sample also encode this CDR3. The rearrangement uses TRBV28 and TRBJ2-7; a possible D gene is TRBD1 (6 bases). The CDR3 contains 14 residues. V lost 2 bases and J 1 base, leaving 9 bases between the germline ends. The germline CDR1 and CDR2 sequences are MDHEN and SYDVKM. The CDR3 spells CASSLEGGSYEQYF. In DNA form, the CDR3 reads TGTGCCAGCAGTTTAGAAGGGGGATCCTACGAGCAGTACTTC.

The chain combines TRBV15 with TRBJ2-4; D remains unclear. Trimming pared 8 bases from V and 6 bases from J, leaving 17 bases between. This CDR3 comprises 14 residues. Germline lookup yields CDR1 LNHNV and CDR2 YYDKDF (reference sequence). The CDR3 DNA reads TGTGCCACCGTTCCGATCATGGCTGGAAACATTCAGTACTTC. Translated, it gives CATVPIMAGNIQYF.

This chain joins TRBV25-1 and TRBJ1-2; D is unresolved. The CDR3 runs 13 residues. Germline CDR1 and CDR2: MGHDK and SYGVNS. V was clipped by 6 bases and J by 4 bases, with 12 bases between them. In DNA, the CDR3 is TGTGCCAGCAGCAGGACGGAGTTCTATGGCTACACCTTC. This sequence encodes CASSRTEFYGYTF.